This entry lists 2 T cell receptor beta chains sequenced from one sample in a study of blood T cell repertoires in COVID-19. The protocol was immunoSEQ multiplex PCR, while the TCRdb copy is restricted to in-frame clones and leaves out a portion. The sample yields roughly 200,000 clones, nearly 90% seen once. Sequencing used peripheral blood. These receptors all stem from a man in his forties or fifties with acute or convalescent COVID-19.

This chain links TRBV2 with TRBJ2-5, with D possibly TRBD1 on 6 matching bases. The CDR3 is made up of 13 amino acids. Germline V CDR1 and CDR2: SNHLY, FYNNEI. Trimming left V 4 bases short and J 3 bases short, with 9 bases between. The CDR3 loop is CASSVTGEETQYF. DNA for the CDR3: TGTGCCAGCAGTGTGACAGGAGAAGAGACCCAGTACTTC.

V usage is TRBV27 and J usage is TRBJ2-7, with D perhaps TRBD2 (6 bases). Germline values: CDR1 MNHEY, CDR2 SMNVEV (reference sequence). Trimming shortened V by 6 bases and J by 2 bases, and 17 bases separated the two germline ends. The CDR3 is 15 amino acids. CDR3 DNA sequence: TGTGCCAGCAGCCCGACGGAGGGCAAGCCCTACGAGCAGTACGTC. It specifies CASSPTEGKPYEQYV.